The 15 T cell receptor beta chains given below trace back to one sample, sequenced in a study of T cells in narcolepsy. Data came from immunoSEQ multiplex PCR; TCRdb stores just in-frame clones and leaves some out. The sample lists more than 30,000 clones, roughly 80% seen once, with 2% to 3% in the top ten. The sample consisted of CD45RA- memory CD4+ T cells from PBMCs. These receptor sequences come from a human donor with narcolepsy.

The chain combines TRBV7-2 with TRBJ1-1; D not certain. Germline V CDR1 and CDR2: SGHTA, FQGNSA. V lost 4 bases, J lost 14 bases, and 14 bases lay in between. CDR3 length: 11 residues. The CDR3 protein is CASSSSSVGFF. The CDR3 DNA reads as TGTGCCAGCAGCTCGTCTTCAGTCGGGTTCTTT.

The rearrangement links TRBV7-9 to TRBJ2-2; either TRBD1 or TRBD2 may fit D (5 bases each). Germline CDR1 is SEHNR and CDR2 is FQNEAQ (reference sequence). This CDR3 is built from 16 residues. The V end was cut by 2 bases, the J end by 6 bases, with 16 bases between. The CDR3 region is CASSLRDLQGAGELFF. The CDR3, as DNA: TGTGCCAGCAGCTTACGGGACCTCCAAGGAGCCGGGGAGCTGTTTTTT. Complete variable domain (other parts from reference TRBV7-9 and TRBJ2-2): DTGVSQNPRHKITKRGQNVTFRCDPISEHNRLYWYRQTLGQGPEFLTYFQNEAQLEKSRLLSDRFSAERPKGSFSTLEIQRTEQGDSAMYLCASSLRDLQGAGELFFGEGSRLTVL.

The chain is built from TRBV7-9 and TRBJ1-6; TRBD1 matches at 7 bases. The V and J ends lost 1 base and 11 bases, in that order; junction bases with no gene match: 11. Per germline, CDR1 SEHNR and CDR2 FQNEAQ (reference sequence). The CDR3 runs 16 residues. Here the CDR3 DNA reads TGTGCCAGCAGCTTAGGGGGACAGCCGGGGGAACCACCCCTCCACTTT. It encodes CASSLGGQPGEPPLHF.

The chain uses TRBV29-1 and TRBJ1-1; TRBD1 is a possible D gene (5 bases). The V gene lost 4 bases and the J gene lost 4 bases, with 13 bases spanning the gap. There are 13 residues in the CDR3. The germline V gene has CDR1 SQVTM and CDR2 ANQGSEA. CDR3 sequence reads: CSVGYGAPTEAFF. CDR3 coding DNA: TGCAGCGTTGGATACGGGGCACCCACTGAAGCTTTCTTT.

The rearrangement links TRBV5-4 to TRBJ2-1; D may be TRBD1 (6 bases). The CDR3 sequence is 19 residues long. V was pared by 4 bases and J by 0 bases, with 23 bases between. The germline CDR1 and CDR2 sequences are SGHNT and YYREEE (reference sequence). The CDR3 region has the DNA TGTGCCAGCAGCCCACGGACTCTGTTGGGGGCGAGCTCCTACAATGAGCAGTTCTTC. This translates into CASSPRTLLGASSYNEQFF.

V and J are TRBV5-5 and TRBJ2-5; TRBD2 aligns across 8 bases. V gave up 0 bases and J gave up 6 bases; unmatched junction bases: 7. CDR1 SGHKS and CDR2 YYEKEE come from the germline V gene (reference sequence). The CDR3 spans 15 residues. CDR3: CASSLASGGRQTQYF. The CDR3 DNA sequence: TGTGCCAGCAGCTTGGCCTCGGGGGGGAGGCAGACCCAGTACTTC.

The chain employs TRBV7-3 and TRBJ1-6; 7 nucleotides agree with TRBD1. The J segment lost 7 bases and the V segment lost 5 bases, leaving 2 bases of the junction unmatched. This CDR3 contains 13 residues. Germline CDR1 is SGHTA and CDR2 is FQGTGA. CDR3 DNA sequence: TGTGCCAGCAGCCGGGACAGCAATTCACCCCTCCACTTT. Its translation: CASSRDSNSPLHF.

The V gene is TRBV12-5, the J gene TRBJ1-1; D remains unclear. The CDR3 is made up of 16 amino acids. Germline V CDR1 and CDR2: LGHNT, FRNRAP. Between the trimmed V and J ends, which lost 1 base and 2 bases, there was a span of 14 bases. The CDR3 nucleotides read TGTGCTAGTGGTTTGGCATTCACCCAGCTAAACACTGAAGCTTTCTTT. This encodes CASGLAFTQLNTEAFF.

V is TRBV5-1 and J is TRBJ1-2; TRBD1 aligns across 7 bases. Trimming at V came to 0 bases and at J to 2 bases, leaving 1 base not matched to a gene. The CDR3 consists of 14 residues. Germline CDR1 and CDR2: SGHRS and YFSETQ. CDR3 bases: TGCGCCAGCAGCTTGGAGACAGGGAACTATGGCTACACCTTC. The encoded protein is CASSLETGNYGYTF.

The chain uses TRBV23-1 and TRBJ2-1; D remains ambiguous. TRBV23-1 is placed among ORFs of uncertain function. CDR3 size: 12 residues. V lost 0 bases, J lost 15 bases, and 12 bases lay in between. The CDR3, as DNA: TGCGCCAGCAGTCAATCGGCCTACCCGGGGTTCTTC. This codes for CASSQSAYPGFF.

The V and J genes are TRBV19 and TRBJ1-4; D is uncertain. V shed 3 bases and J shed 4 bases, with 15 bases lying between them. The CDR3 has 16 residues. From germline, CDR1 is LNHDA and CDR2 SQIVND (reference sequence). In DNA form, the CDR3 reads TGTGCCAGTAGTATCACCACCTTTGGGCGTAATGAAAAACTGTTTTTT. This encodes CASSITTFGRNEKLFF.

V gene TRBV4-1 combines with J gene TRBJ1-5; TRBD1 matches 8 bases. The CDR3 runs to 16 residues. With V trimmed by 0 bases and J by 0 bases, 1 base remained unmatched. Germline V gives CDR1 MGHRA, CDR2 YSYEKL. CDR3 bases: TGCGCCAGCAGCCAAGACGGACAGGGTAGCAATCAGCCCCAGCATTTT. Translating it yields CASSQDGQGSNQPQHF.

This clone was observed a few times. The chain is built from TRBV18 and TRBJ2-1; 8 nucleotides line up with TRBD2. This CDR3 region has 15 residues. The ends lost 3 bases at V and 6 bases at J; junction bases unmatched: 7. Germline CDR1 and CDR2: KGHSH and LQKENI. CDR3 bases: TGTGCCAGCTCACCGGCACTAGCGGCTCGCAATGAGCAGTTCTTC. It codes for CASSPALAARNEQFF. The full variable domain, its missing parts supplied by reference TRBV18 and TRBJ2-1, is NAGVMQNPRHLVRRRGQEARLRCSPMKGHSHVYWYRQLPEEGLKFMVYLQKENIIDESGMPKERFSAEFPKEGPSILRIQQVVRGDSAAYFCASSPALAARNEQFFGPGTRLTVL.

The rearrangement uses TRBV5-1 and TRBJ2-7, with 7 bases lining up with TRBD1. Germline loops: CDR1 SGHRS, CDR2 YFSETQ. V lost 0 bases to trimming and J lost 0 bases; unmatched junction nucleotides: 3. The length of the CDR3 is 15 residues. CDR3 DNA: TGCGCCAGCAGCTTGGTAGGGGGCAGCTCCTACGAGCAGTACTTC. Residues: CASSLVGGSSYEQYF. The full variable domain, completed using reference TRBV5-1 and TRBJ2-7, is KAGVTQTPRYLIKTRGQQVTLSCSPISGHRSVSWYQQTPGQGLQFLFEYFSETQRNKGNFPGRFSGRQFSNSRSEMNVSTLELGDSALYLCASSLVGGSSYEQYFGPGTRLTVT.

The V gene is TRBV11-2, the J gene TRBJ2-5; 8 bases agree with TRBD1. Germline CDR1 and CDR2: SGHAT and FQNNGV. The V and J ends lost 5 bases and 11 bases, in that order; junction bases with no gene match: 19. CDR3 length: 16 residues. CDR3 nucleotide sequence: TGTGCCAGCAGCGTTCTACAGGGGGTGGTTTTGTCGGAGCAGTACTTC. It encodes CASSVLQGVVLSEQYF.